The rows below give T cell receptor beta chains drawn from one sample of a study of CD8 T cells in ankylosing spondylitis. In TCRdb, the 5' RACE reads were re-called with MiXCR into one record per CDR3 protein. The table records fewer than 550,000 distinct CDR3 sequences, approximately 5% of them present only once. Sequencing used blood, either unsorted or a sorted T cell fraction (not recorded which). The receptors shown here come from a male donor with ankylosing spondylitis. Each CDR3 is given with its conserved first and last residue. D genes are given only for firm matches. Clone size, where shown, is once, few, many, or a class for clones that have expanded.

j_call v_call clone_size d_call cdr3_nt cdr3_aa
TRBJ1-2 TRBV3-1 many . TGTGCCAGCAGCCAAGACGAGCGGGGCTACACCTTC CASSQDERGYTF
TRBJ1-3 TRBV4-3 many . TGCGCCAGCAGTCGGGACTCTGGAAACACCATATATTTT CASSRDSGNTIYF
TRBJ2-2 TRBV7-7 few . TGTGCTAGCAGCTTAGCGGAGGATGGGGACACCGGGGAGCTGTTTTTT CASSLAEDGDTGELFF
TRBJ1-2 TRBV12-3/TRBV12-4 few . TGTGCCAGCAGTTGGGACACTTATGGCTACACCTTC CASSWDTYGYTF
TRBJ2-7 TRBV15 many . TGTGCCACCAGCCCCCCTTTAGCAAGGAGCTCCTACGAGCAGTACTTC CATSPPLARSSYEQYF
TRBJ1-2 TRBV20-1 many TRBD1 TGCAGTGCTGACAGGGGGACCTATGGCTACACCTTC CSADRGTYGYTF
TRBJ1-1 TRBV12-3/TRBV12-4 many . TGTGCCAGCAGGCTACAGGGAGGCGTGAACACTGAAGCTTTCTTT CASRLQGGVNTEAFF
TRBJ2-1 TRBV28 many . TGTGCCAGCAGCCAGATAAAGGGGGGAAGGTCCTACAATGAGCAGTTCTTC CASSQIKGGRSYNEQFF
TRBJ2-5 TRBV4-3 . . TGCGCCAGCAGCCAAACAGGGTTGAGTGAGACCCAGTACTTC CASSQTGLSETQYF
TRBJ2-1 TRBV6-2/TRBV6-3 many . TGTGCCAGCAGACCATCTGGTAGCACCGATGAGCAGTTCTTC CASRPSGSTDEQFF
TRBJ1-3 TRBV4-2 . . TGTGCCAGCAGCCCCTCATGGGCAGCCTCTGGAAACACCATATATTTT CASSPSWAASGNTIYF
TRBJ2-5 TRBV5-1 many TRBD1 TGCGCCAGCAGCTTGGATCCCCCGACAGGGGGCTTGGAGACCCAGTACTTC CASSLDPPTGGLETQYF
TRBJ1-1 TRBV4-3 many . TGCGCCAGCAGCCAAGATCCAGCGGGACGATGGGCTTTCTTT CASSQDPAGRWAFF
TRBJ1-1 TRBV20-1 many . TGCAGTGCTAGGGCACAGGGAAATACTGAAGCTTTCTTT CSARAQGNTEAFF
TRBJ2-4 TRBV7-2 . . TGTCCCAGCAGCTTCGACACCCAGGGGAACATTCAGTACTTC CPSSFDTQGNIQYF
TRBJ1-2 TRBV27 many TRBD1 TGTGCCAGCAGTTATGACGGGACAGGGTTTGGCTACACCTTC CASSYDGTGFGYTF
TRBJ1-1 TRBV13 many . TGTGCCAGCAGCCGGGGGTCAAGGAGCACTGAAGCTTTCTTT CASSRGSRSTEAFF
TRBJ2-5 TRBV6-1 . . TGTGCCAGCGGAAGGGCACATCTGATAGGGGAGACCCAGTACTTC CASGRAHLIGETQYF
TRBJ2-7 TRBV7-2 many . TGTGCCAGCAGCGGATCACATGGATACTACGAGCAGTACTTC CASSGSHGYYEQYF
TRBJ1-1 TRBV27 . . TGTGCCAGCCGGGGGATCAGGGCTTTCTTT CASRGIRAFF
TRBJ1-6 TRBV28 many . TGTGCCAGCAGTTTATACAGGGCCGAGAATTCACCCCTCCACTTT CASSLYRAENSPLHF
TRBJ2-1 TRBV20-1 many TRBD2 TGCAGTGCTAGTCGGACTAGCGGGAGCTACAATGAGCAGTTCTTC CSASRTSGSYNEQFF
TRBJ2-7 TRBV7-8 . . TGTGCCAGCAGCTTATTAGGGGGGGGCTATATCTACGAGCAGTACTTC CASSLLGGGYIYEQYF
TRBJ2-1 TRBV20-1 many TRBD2 TGCAGTGTTGCGGAACTAGCGGGGAGGGGCTCCTACAATGAGCAGTTCTTC CSVAELAGRGSYNEQFF
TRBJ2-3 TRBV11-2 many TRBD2 TGTGCCAGCAGCTTAGCCGCTTGGGGGGGTACGCAGTATTTT CASSLAAWGGTQYF
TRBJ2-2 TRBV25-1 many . TGTGCCAGCAGTCAACCGGGTCGCGTTAGCCGCAGCACCGGGGAGCTGTTTTTT CASSQPGRVSRSTGELFF
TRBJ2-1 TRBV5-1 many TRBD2 TGCGCCAGCAGCTTGGCACTAGCGAATGAGCAGTTCTTC CASSLALANEQFF
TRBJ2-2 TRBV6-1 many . TGTGCCAGCAGCCTGTTGCAAGACGTACGGTCCGGGGAGCTGTTTTTT CASSLLQDVRSGELFF
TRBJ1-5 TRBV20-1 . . TGCTGTGTCTTGGGCAAGGCTGGGCGCAATCAGCCCCAGCATTTT CCVLGKAGRNQPQHF
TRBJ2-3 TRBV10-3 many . TGTGCCATCAGTGAGCCCCACAGGTTAAGCCCAGATACGCAGTATTTT CAISEPHRLSPDTQYF
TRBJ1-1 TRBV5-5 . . TGTGCCAGGGGCCCGGGGTCCGCCACTGAAGCTTTCTTT CARGPGSATEAFF
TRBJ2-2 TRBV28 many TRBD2 TGTGCCAGCAGTTTACGGCGGGATTCTAGCGGTCAAATCACCGGGGAGCTGTTTTTT CASSLRRDSSGQITGELFF
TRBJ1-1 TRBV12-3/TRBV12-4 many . TGTGCCAGCAGTGGGGCTGGGAACACTGAAGCTTTCTTT CASSGAGNTEAFF
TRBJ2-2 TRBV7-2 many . TGTGCCAGCAGCTGGCAGGGTAGGGAGCTGTTTTTT CASSWQGRELFF
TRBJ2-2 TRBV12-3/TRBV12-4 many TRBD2 TGTGCCAGCAGTTCGACTAGCGGGAGAACCGGGGAGCTGTTTTTT CASSSTSGRTGELFF
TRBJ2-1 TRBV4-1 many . TGCGCCAGCAGCCAAGTAATAGGGGATGAGCAGTTCTTC CASSQVIGDEQFF
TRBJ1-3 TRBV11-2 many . TGTGCCAGCAGGCGGACAGTCACCTCTGGAAACACCATATATTTT CASRRTVTSGNTIYF
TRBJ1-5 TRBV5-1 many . TGCGCCAGCAGCTTCAGTGGCCCCCATCAGCCCCAGCATTTT CASSFSGPHQPQHF
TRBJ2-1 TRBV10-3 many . TGTGCCATCAGACGGACGGGCGCCTACAATGAGCAGTTCTTC CAIRRTGAYNEQFF
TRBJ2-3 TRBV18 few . TGTGCCAGCTCACCTAAGGAATCCCCGAATTCCGGTACGCAGTATTTT CASSPKESPNSGTQYF
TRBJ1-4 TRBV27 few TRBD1 TGTGCCAGCAGTACTCGACAGGGAGGGAGGCCTAATGAAAAACTGTTTTTT CASSTRQGGRPNEKLFF
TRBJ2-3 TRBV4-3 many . TGCGCCAGCAGCCAAGAGTCCCCAGATACGCAGTATTTT CASSQESPDTQYF
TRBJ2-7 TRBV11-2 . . TGTGCCAGCAGCTTAGGCAGGGCGAACGAGCAGTACTTC CASSLGRANEQYF
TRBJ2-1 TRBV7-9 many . TGTGCCAGCAGCTTGGGGGGCATATATGAGCAGTTCTTC CASSLGGIYEQFF
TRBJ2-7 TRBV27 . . TGTGCCAGCCGGACAGATTATTACGAGCAGTACTTC CASRTDYYEQYF
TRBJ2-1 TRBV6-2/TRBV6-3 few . TGTGCCAGCAGGGGGGGGGCGGAAAATGAGCAGTTCTTC CASRGGAENEQFF
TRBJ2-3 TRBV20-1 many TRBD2 TGCAGTGCACCCGGGACTAGCGAATACACAGATACGCAGTATTTT CSAPGTSEYTDTQYF
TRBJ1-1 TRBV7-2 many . TGTGCCAGCAGCTTAAAGTTGGCCCTTGAAGCTTTCTTT CASSLKLALEAFF
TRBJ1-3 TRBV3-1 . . TGTGCCAGCAGCCAAGCTCCCCGACAGGCCACCTCTGGAAACACCATATATTTT CASSQAPRQATSGNTIYF
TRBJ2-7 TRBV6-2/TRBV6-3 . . TGTGCCAGCACCCTGAGAGGGGCTTTCTACGAGCAGTACTTC CASTLRGAFYEQYF
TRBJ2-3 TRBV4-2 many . TGTGCCAGCAGCCAGTCAGATACGCAGTATTTT CASSQSDTQYF
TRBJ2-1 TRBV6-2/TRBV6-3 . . TGTGCCAGCACACAGAGGTCCTACAATGAGCAGTTCTTC CASTQRSYNEQFF
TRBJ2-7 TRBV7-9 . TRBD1 TGTGCCAGCAGCTCCGGACAGGGCCGTAGAGAGCAGTACTTC CASSSGQGRREQYF